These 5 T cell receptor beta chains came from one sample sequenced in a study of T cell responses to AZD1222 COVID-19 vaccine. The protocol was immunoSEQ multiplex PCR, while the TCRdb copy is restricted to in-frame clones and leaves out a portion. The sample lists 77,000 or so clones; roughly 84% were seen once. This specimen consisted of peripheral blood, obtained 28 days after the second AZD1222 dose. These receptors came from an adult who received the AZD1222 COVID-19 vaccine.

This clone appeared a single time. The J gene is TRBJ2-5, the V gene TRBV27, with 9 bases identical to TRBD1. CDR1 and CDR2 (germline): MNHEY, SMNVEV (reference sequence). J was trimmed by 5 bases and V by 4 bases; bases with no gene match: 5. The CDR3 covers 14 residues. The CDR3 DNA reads TGTGCCAGCAGTTGGGACAGGGATGGTGAGACCCAGTACTTC. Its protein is CASSWDRDGETQYF.

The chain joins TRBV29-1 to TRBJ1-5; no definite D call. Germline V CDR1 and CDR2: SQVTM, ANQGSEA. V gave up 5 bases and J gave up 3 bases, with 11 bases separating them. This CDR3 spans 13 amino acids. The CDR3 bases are TGCAGCGTTACGTCGGATACCAATCAGCCCCAGCATTTT. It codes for CSVTSDTNQPQHF.

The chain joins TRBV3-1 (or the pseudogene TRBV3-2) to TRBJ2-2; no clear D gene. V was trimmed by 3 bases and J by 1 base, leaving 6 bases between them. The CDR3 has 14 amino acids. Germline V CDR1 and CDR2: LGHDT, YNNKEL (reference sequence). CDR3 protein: CASSHRGNTGELFF. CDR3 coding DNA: TGTGCCAGCAGCCACCGAGGGAACACCGGGGAGCTGTTTTTT.

CDR3: CASSERTGDYQPQHF. The CDR3 DNA sequence: TGTGCCAGCAGTGAAAGGACAGGGGACTATCAGCCCCAGCATTTT. The chain has TRBV6-1 and TRBJ1-5, with TRBD1 matching 9 bases. V was clipped by 2 bases and J by 5 bases; unmatched bases: 4. CDR3 length: 15 residues. The V gene's germline CDR1 is MNHNS and CDR2 SASEGT.

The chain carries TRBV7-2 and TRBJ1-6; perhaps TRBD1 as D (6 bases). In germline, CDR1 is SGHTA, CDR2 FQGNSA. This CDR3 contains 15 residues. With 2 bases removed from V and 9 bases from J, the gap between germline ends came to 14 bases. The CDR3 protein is CASSLSGTSLSPLHF. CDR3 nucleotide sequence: TGTGCCAGCAGCTTATCCGGGACAAGTCTTTCACCCCTCCACTTT.